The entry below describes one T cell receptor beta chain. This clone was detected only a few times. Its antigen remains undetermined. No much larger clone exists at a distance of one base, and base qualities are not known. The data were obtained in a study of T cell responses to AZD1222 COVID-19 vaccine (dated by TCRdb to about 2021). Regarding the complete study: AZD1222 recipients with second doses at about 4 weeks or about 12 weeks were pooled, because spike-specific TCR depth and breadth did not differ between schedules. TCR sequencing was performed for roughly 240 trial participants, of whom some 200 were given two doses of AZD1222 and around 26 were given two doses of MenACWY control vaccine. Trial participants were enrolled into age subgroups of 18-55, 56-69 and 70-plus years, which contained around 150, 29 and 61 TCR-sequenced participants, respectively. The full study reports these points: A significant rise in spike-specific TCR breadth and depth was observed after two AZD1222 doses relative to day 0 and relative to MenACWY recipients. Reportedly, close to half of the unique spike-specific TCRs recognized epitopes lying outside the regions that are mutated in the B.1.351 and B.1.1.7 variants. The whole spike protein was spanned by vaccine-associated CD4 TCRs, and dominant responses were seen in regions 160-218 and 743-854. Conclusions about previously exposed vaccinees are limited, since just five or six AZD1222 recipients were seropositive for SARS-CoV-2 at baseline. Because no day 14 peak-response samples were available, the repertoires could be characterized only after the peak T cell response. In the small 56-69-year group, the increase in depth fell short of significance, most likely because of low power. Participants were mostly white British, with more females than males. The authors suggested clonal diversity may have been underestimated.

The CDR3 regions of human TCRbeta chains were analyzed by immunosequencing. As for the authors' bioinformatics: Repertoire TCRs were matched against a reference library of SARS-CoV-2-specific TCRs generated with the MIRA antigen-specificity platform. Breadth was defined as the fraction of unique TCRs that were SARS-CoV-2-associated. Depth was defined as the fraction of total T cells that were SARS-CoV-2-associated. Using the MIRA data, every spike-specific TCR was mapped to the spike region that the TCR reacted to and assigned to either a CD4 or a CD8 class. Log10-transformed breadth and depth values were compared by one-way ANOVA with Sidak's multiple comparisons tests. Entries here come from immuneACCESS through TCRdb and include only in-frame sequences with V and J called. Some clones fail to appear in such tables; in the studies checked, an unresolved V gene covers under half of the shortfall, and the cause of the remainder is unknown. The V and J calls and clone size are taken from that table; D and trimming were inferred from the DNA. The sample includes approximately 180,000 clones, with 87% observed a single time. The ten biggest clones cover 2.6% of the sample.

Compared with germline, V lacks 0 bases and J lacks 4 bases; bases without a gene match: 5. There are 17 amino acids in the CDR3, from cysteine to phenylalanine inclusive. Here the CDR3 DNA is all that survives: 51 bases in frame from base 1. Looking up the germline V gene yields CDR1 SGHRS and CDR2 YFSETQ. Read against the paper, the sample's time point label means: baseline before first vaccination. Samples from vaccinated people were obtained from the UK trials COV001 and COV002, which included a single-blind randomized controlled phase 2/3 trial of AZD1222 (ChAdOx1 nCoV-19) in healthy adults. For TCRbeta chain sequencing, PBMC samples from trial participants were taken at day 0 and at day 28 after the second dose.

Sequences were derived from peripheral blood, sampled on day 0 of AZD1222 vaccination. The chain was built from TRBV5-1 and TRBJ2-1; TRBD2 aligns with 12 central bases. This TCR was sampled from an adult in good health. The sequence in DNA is TGCGCCAGCAGCTTGGTCCGGACTAGCGGGGAATACAATGAGCAGTTCTTC. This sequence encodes CASSLVRTSGEYNEQFF.